The present T cell receptor beta chain was sequenced within a study of T cell clones after liver transplantation. Broader study findings: Small, mixed patient groups and varying post-transplant times limit these conclusions. Donor-reactive sequences fell more than third party-reactive ones, suggesting partial deletion.

Looked up from germline, CDR1 is GTSNPN and CDR2 is SVGIG (reference sequence). Trimming removed 4 bases from V and 0 bases from J, with 7 bases in between. This CDR3 comprises 13 residues. As regards this clone: Its antigen is unknown.

Some clones are missing from TCRdb's copy, which holds only in-frame ones; the method was immunoSEQ multiplex PCR. The table includes about 21,000 clones, approximately 93% detected once. The clonotype was recovered from a human patient who received a liver transplant. These T cells may partly come from the graft donor. The source material was CD8+ T cells from blood, sampled about 26 months after liver transplant. The chain uses TRBV30 and TRBJ1-3, with D possibly TRBD1 on 5 matching bases. For the CDR3, the DNA is TGTGCCTGGACCGGGGCCTCTGGAAACACCATATATTTT. It specifies CAWTGASGNTIYF.